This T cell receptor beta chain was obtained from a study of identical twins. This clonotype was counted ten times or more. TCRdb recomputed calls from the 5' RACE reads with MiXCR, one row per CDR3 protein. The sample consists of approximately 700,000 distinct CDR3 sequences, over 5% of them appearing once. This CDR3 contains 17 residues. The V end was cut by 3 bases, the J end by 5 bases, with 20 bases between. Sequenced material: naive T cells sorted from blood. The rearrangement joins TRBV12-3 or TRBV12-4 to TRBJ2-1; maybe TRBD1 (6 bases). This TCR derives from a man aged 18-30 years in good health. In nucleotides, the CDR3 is TGTGCCAGCAGTTTGGAGAGGGGGTTAAAGAAGAACAATGAGCAGTTCTTC. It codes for CASSLERGLKKNNEQFF.